The source of this TCR beta chain is a study of blood T cell repertoires in COVID-19. Per germline, CDR1 MGHDK and CDR2 SYGVNS. The CDR3 contains 14 residues. Trimming removed 3 bases from V and 9 bases from J; junction bases left unmatched: 9. The data were produced by immunoSEQ multiplex PCR, yet TCRdb's version contains in-frame clones alone and is incomplete. The sample holds about 58,000 clones; 80% to 85% are singletons and the top ten take approximately 10%. The chain combines TRBV25-1 with TRBJ2-7; 9 bases are shared with TRBD1. The sample consisted of peripheral blood. The origin of this receptor is a man older than 75 with COVID-19, enrolled during active disease. The CDR3 DNA sequence: TGTGCCAGCAGTGACCCCCGACAGGGGGGGCGGCAGTACTTC. It encodes CASSDPRQGGRQYF.